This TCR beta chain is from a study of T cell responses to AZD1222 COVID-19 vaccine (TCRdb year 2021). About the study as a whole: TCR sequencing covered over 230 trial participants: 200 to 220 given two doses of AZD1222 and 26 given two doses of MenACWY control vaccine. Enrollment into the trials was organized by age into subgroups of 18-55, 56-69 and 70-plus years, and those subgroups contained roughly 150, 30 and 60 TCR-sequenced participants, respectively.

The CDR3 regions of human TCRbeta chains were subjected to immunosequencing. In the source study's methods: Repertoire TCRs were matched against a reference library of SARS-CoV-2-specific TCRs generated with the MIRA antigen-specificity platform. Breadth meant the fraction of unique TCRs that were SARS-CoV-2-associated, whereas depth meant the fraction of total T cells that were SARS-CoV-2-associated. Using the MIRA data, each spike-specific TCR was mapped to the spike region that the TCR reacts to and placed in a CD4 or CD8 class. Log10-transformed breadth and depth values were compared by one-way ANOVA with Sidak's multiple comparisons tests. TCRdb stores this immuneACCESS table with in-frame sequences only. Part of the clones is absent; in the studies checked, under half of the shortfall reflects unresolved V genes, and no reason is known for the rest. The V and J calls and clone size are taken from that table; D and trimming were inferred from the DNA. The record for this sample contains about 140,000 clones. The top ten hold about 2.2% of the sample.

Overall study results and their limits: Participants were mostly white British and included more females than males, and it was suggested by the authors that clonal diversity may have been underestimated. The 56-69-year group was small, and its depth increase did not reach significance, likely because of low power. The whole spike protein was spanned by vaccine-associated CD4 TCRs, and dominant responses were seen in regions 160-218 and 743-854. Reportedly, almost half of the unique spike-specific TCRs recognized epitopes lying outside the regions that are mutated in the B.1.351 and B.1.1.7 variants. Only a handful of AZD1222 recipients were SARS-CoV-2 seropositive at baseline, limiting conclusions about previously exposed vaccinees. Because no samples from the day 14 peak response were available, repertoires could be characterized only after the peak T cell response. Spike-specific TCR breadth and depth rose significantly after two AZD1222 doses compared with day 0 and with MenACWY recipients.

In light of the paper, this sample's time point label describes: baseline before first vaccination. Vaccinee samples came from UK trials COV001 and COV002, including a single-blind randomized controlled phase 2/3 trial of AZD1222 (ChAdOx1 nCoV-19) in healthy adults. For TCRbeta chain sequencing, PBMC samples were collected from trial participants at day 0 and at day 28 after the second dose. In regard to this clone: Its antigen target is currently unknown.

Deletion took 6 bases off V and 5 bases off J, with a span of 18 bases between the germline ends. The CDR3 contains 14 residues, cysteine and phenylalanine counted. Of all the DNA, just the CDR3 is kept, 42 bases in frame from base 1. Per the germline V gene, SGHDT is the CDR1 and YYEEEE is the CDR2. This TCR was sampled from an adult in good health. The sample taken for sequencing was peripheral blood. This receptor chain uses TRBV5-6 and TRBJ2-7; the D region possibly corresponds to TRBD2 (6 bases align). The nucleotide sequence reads TGTGCCAGCACTTGGAGGGTGGCATCCCACGAGCAGTACTTC. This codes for CASTWRVASHEQYF.